The clone carrying this T cell receptor (beta chain) turned up a few times. TCR alpha and TCR beta cDNA libraries carrying sample barcodes and UMIs were produced by 5'RACE using constant-segment primers. TCRdb reanalysed the 5' RACE reads using MiXCR and keeps one entry per CDR3 protein. This sample has approximately 410,000 distinct CDR3 sequences, with under 25% found just once. This sample is part of a study of T-cell memory formation after mild COVID-19. Study background: Largely donor-specific TCR clusters were found.

The CDR3 sequence is 15 residues long. The germline V gene encodes CDR1 SGHRS and CDR2 YFSETQ. Trimming took 0 bases from V and 1 from J, leaving 10 bases between them. The sample comprised PBMCs or a T cell subset sorted from them (not recorded which). This chain uses TRBV5-1 with TRBJ1-1; no clear D. This clonotype was sampled from an adult woman who had mild COVID-19 (a few samples of this study predate the infection). Cell type and time point are not known. CDR3: CASSLELGSNTEAFF. Written as DNA, the CDR3 is TGCGCCAGCAGCTTGGAGCTCGGCTCGAACACTGAAGCTTTCTTT. The whole variable domain, filled in from reference TRBV5-1 and TRBJ1-1, reads KAGVTQTPRYLIKTRGQQVTLSCSPISGHRSVSWYQQTPGQGLQFLFEYFSETQRNKGNFPGRFSGRQFSNSRSEMNVSTLELGDSALYLCASSLELGSNTEAFFGQGTRLTVV.